Sequencing of this T cell receptor (beta chain) was carried out in a study of blood T cell repertoires in COVID-19. The table came from immunoSEQ multiplex PCR; TCRdb's copy has only in-frame clones and leaves some out. The table shows 76,000 or so clones, with approximately 90% occurring only once. CDR1 is SGHVS and CDR2 is FQNEAQ in the germline V gene. The CDR3 has 14 amino acids. Trimming took 1 base from V and 1 from J, leaving 7 bases between them. The receptor was isolated from a human donor in a cohort sampled during active COVID-19. This sequence joins TRBV7-8 and TRBJ2-5; a possible D gene is TRBD1 (5 bases). Specimen: peripheral blood. CDR3 amino acids: CASSLGRAQETQYF. In DNA, the CDR3 is TGTGCCAGCAGCTTAGGCAGGGCCCAAGAGACCCAGTACTTC.